This TCR beta chain was captured in a study of T cells after yellow fever vaccination (dated by TCRdb to between 2018 and 2021). The study in broad terms: Libraries from fractions with low cell numbers were prepared with the SMART-Seq v4 Ultra Low Input RNA kit. Bulk TCR alpha and beta repertoires were sequenced longitudinally to track T-cell clones before and after primary and booster YFV17D yellow fever vaccination. Two healthy male donors made up the cohort, one aged 18 to 30 years and the other aged 30 to 40 years. Bulk PBMC replicates and cell subsets were isolated from blood drawn at multiple timepoints before and after both primary and secondary immunization.

The CDR3 goes from the cysteine to the phenylalanine over 17 residues. The DNA shown is the 51-base CDR3, in frame from base 1. The V end loses 1 base and the J end loses 3 bases, and a stretch of 13 bases separates them. In the germline V gene, CDR1 corresponds to SGHTA and CDR2 to FQGNSA. As concerns this clonotype: No antigen is known for it. The input lacks base qualities; no much larger clone sits a single base away.

The treatment or condition label corresponds to: live attenuated yellow fever vaccine strain. A standard Ficoll-Paque protocol was used to isolate PBMCs from peripheral blood. Dynabeads CD4 and CD8 positive selection kits were used to isolate the CD4 and CD8 T-cell fractions. RNA was extracted with TriZol from bulk PBMCs, CD4 and CD8 fractions, and dextramer-positive and dextramer-negative fractions. Findings and caveats that apply to the study as a whole: Compared with the primary T-cell response, the secondary T-cell response was faster but weaker, reaching its peak on day 5 rather than on day 15. FACS-sorted repertoires could contain abundant contaminating clonotypes from the bulk population, so computational filtering was required. After the booster, most of the clones that had expanded following primary vaccination were detected again (almost 98% of CD4 and around 90% of CD8), which suggests that memory was broadly maintained. The study included only two donors, which limits how far the findings can be generalized. A small share of clonotypes was detected in both CD4 and CD8 compartments, with the overlap likely arising from convergent recombination.

Synthesis of TCR cDNA relied on 5'RACE template switching, a step that introduced a universal primer site along with unique molecular identifiers. cDNA synthesis was primed from both the TCR alpha and TCR beta constant segments. Library amplification involved two PCR steps, and the second step added sample barcodes and sequencing adapters. Sequencing of the libraries was done on either Illumina HiSeq 2500 (2x100 bp) or NovaSeq (2x150 bp). The original pipeline was this. MIGEC was used to demultiplex reads and collapse the reads into UMI consensus sequences, and MiXCR was used for V(D)J alignment. Vaccine-responding clonotypes were defined with edgeR using replicate PBMC samples, requiring FDR below 0.01 and a log2 fold change above 5 up to day 15. Each bulk clonotype was labeled CD4 or CD8 based on which sequenced repertoire, CD4 or CD8, contained the clonotype at higher abundance. Through fastp at Q25 and MiXCR, TCRdb rebuilt clones from the public reads, retaining in-frame beta chains. Every CDR3 protein is listed once, alongside the most common genes and DNA of its rows. TCRdb, rather than the study authors, made the V and J calls. The sample table records tens of thousands of distinct CDR3 sequences; about 7.7% of these occur just once. The biggest ten clones account for about 27% of the sample.

The chain uses TRBV7-2 and TRBJ2-6; a tentative D match to TRBD1 spans 5 bases. This TCR was recovered from a man between 18 and 35 years old who received the YFV17D yellow fever vaccine. Material: CD8+ T cells sorted from PBMCs, obtained 9 to 11 days after the first yellow fever vaccination. The CDR3 in this case is CASSLVAGARGANVLTF. The sequence in DNA is TGTGCCAGCAGCTTAGTCGCTGGGGCCCGTGGGGCCAACGTCCTGACTTTC.